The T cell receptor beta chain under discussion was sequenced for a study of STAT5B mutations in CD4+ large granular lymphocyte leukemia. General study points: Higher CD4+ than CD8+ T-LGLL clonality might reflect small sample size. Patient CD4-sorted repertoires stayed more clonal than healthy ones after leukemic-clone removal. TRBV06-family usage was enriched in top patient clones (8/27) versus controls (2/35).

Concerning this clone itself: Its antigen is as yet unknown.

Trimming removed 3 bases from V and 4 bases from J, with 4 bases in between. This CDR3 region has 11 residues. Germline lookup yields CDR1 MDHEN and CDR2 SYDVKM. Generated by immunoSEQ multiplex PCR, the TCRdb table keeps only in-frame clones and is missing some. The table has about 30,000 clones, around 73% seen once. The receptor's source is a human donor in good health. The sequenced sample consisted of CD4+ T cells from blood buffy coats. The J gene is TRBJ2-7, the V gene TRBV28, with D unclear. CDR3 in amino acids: CASSFEYEQYF. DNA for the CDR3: TGTGCCAGCAGTTTTGAGTACGAGCAGTACTTC.